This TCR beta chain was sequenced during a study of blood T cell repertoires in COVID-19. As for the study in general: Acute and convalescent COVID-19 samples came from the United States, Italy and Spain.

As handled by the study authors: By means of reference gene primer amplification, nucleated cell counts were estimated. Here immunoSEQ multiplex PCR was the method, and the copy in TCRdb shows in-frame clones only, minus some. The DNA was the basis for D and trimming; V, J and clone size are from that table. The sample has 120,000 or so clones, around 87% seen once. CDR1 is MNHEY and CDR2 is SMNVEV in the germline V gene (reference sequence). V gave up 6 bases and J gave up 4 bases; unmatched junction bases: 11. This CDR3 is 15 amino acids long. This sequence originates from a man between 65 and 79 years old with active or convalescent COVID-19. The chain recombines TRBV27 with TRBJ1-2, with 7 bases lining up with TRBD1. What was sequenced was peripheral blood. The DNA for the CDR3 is TGTGCCAGCAGCGTCAGGACAGGCGTTATCTATGGCTACACCTTC. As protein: CASSVRTGVIYGYTF.